The entry below describes one T cell receptor (beta chain). Its matching antigen is unknown. This record belongs to a study of T cell responses to AZD1222 COVID-19 vaccine. Points from the study as a whole: Only five or six individuals given AZD1222 were seropositive at baseline. Two AZD1222 administrations were followed by greater Spike-specific TCR breadth and depth. Epitopes outside B.1.351 and B.1.1.7 mutated regions reportedly drew nearly half of spike TCRs. The donors showed a predominance of white British ancestry and of females, with possible underestimation of clonal diversity.

Some clones are missing from TCRdb's copy, which holds only in-frame ones; the method was immunoSEQ multiplex PCR. The data contain 88,000 or so clones, 85% to 90% of them singletons. The receptor was derived from an adult who received the AZD1222 COVID-19 vaccine. Specimen: peripheral blood, collected 28 days after the second AZD1222 dose.

The CDR3 DNA is TGCGCCAGCAGTCCGGCGGGGCTAGGCACAGATACGCAGTATTTT. Translated: CASSPAGLGTDTQYF. The chain is built from TRBV5-1 and TRBJ2-3, with a possible D match to TRBD2 (6 bases). CDR3 length: 15 amino acids. Deletions cut 5 bases from V and 1 base from J, with 14 bases between. Germline V gene lookup returns CDR1 SGHRS and CDR2 YFSETQ.